What follows is one TCR beta chain and its context. TCRdb re-derived calls from the RT-PCR reads in MiXCR, one entry per CDR3 protein. Among about 700,000 distinct CDR3 sequences listed, around 14% were seen once. V lost 3 bases, J lost 5 bases, and 15 bases lay in between. The CDR3 has 15 amino acids. Germline-derived CDR1 and CDR2 are KGHSH and LQKENI. The sequence came from a female donor in good health, serving as a healthy control. The chain links TRBV18 to TRBJ2-3; no clear D. Sequencing used memory CD4+ T cells from blood. The CDR3 region is CASSPYRSDLDTQYF. CDR3 in DNA: TGTGCCAGCTCACCCTATCGCTCCGACTTAGATACGCAGTATTTT.